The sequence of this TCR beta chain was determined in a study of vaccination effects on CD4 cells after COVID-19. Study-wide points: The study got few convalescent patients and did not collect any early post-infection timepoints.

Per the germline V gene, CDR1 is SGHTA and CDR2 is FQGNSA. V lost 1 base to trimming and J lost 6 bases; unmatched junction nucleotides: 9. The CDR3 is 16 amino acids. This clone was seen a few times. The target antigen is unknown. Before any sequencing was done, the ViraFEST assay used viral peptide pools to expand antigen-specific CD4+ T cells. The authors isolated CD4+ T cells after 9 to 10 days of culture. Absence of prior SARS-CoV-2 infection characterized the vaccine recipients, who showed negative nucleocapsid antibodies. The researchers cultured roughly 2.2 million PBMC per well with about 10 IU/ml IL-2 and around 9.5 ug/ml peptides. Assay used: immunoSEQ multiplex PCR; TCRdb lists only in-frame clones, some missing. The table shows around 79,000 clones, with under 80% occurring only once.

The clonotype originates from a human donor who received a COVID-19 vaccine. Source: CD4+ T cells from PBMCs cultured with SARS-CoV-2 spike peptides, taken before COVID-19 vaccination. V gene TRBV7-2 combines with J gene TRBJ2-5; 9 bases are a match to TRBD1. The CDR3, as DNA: TGTGCCAGCAGCTTAGGAGGGACAGGGATTGGGAAGACCCAGTACTTC. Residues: CASSLGGTGIGKTQYF.